This section outlines one T cell receptor (beta chain) sequence together with its context. The target antigen is unknown. This sample was taken from a study of cytomegalovirus exposure and HLA in healthy donors. General study results and limits: Researchers reported that a few CMV-associated chains were confirmed in vitro as CMV antigen-specific. It was assumed in the presence/absence analyses that sequencing depth was roughly uniform across donors. Researchers counted 164 TCR beta chains as cytomegalovirus-associated.

Germline CDR1 and CDR2: LGHNA and YNFKEQ. The germline V and J ends were trimmed by 1 base and 11 bases, with 12 bases remaining between them. This CDR3 has 13 residues. The PCR made use of 60 Vbeta and 13 Jbeta primers. Method: immunoSEQ multiplex PCR; TCRdb's copy keeps in-frame clones and lacks some. The sample carries fewer than 150,000 clones, about 82% recorded once. The TCR originated in a man aged 30-40 years in good health and CMV-seronegative. Material for sequencing was PBMCs. The genes are TRBV4-2 and TRBJ2-1; tentatively, D is TRBD1 (5 bases). CDR3 amino acids: CASSQGALGQQFF. DNA of the CDR3: TGTGCCAGCAGCCAAGGAGCCCTGGGGCAGCAGTTCTTC.